Sequencing of this T cell receptor beta chain was carried out in a study of vaccination and CD4 T cells after COVID-19. Whole-study context: Cells were stimulated with overlapping spike peptides from SARS-CoV-2, HCoV-NL63, HCoV-OC43 and HCoV-229E.

On this clonotype itself: Its antigen is unknown.

Cultured CD4+ T cell DNA underwent sequencing with the Oncomine TCR Beta short-read assay. TCRdb called the PCR reads again in MiXCR, with one record for every CDR3 protein. This table has 8,000 to 10,000 distinct CDR3 sequences, around two thirds appearing once. The CDR3 is made up of 15 amino acids. Trimming took 9 bases from V and 2 from J, leaving 17 bases between them. In germline, CDR1 is MRHNA, CDR2 SNTAGT. This sample's treatment: approximately 9-day PBMC culture with coronavirus spike peptide pools or control peptides (ViraFEST assay). Following expansion of antigen-specific T cells with peptide pools, ViraFEST then sequenced TCRs.

Sample: CD4+ T cells from blood, cultured in vitro. The V and J genes are TRBV6-4 and TRBJ1-3; TRBD1 is a possible D gene (6 bases). This receptor was obtained from a human donor who had recovered from COVID-19. CDR3: CASPPPRGPGNTIYF. CDR3 DNA: TGTGCCAGTCCTCCGCCCCGGGGGCCTGGAAACACCATATATTTT.